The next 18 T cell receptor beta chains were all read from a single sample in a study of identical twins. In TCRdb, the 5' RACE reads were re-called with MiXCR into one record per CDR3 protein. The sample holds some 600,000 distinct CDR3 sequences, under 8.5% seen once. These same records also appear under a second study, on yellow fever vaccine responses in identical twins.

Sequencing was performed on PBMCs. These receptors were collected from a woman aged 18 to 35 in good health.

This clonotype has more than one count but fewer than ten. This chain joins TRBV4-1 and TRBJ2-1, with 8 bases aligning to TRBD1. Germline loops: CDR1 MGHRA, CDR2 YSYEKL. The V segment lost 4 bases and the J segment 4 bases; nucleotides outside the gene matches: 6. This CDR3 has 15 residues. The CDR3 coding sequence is TGCGCCAGCAGCCTCACGGACAGGGATTACAATGAGCAGTTCTTC. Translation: CASSLTDRDYNEQFF.

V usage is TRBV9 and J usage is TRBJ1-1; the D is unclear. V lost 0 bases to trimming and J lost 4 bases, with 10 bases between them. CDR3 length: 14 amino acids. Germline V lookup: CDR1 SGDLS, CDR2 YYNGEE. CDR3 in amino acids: CASSVAYRATEAFF. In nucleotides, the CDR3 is TGTGCCAGCAGCGTAGCTTATAGGGCCACTGAAGCTTTCTTT.

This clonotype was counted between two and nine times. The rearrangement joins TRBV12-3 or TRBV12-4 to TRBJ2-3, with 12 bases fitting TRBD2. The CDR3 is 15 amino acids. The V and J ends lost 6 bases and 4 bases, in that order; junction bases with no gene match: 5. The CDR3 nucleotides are TGTGCCAGCAGATATACTAGCGGGGGGCCAGATACGCAGTATTTT. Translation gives CASRYTSGGPDTQYF.

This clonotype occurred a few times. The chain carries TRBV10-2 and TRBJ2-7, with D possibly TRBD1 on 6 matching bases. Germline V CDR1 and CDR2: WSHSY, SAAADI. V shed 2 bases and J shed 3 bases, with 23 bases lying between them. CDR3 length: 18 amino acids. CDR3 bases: TGCGCCAGCAGTGAGAGAGGGGGTAACGGACCTTATCTCTACGAGCAGTACTTC. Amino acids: CASSERGGNGPYLYEQYF.

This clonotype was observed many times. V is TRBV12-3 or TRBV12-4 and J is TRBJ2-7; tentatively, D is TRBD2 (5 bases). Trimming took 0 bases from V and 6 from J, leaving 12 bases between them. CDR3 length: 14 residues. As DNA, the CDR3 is TGTGCCAGCAGTTTAGCCGATGGTCGGGGCGAGCAGTACGTC. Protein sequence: CASSLADGRGEQYV.

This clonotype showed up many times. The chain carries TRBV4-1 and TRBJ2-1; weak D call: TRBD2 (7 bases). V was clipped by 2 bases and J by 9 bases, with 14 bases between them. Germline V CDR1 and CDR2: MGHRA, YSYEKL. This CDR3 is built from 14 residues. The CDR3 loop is CASSQSGEGGEQFF. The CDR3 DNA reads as TGCGCCAGCAGCCAATCAGGGGAGGGTGGTGAGCAGTTCTTC.

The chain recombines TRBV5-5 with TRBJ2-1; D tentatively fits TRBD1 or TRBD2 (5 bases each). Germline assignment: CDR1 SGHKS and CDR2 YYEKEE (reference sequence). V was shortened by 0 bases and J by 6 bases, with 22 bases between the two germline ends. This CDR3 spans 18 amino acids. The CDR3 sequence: CASSLVGLGTPLVNEQFF. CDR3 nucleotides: TGTGCCAGCAGCTTGGTGGGCCTTGGGACGCCCTTAGTCAATGAGCAGTTCTTC.

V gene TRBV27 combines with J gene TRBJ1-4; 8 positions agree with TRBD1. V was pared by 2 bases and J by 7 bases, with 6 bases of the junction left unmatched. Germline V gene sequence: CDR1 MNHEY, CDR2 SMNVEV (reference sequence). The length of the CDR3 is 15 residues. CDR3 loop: CASSLTGRGLEKLFF. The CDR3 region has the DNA TGTGCCAGCAGTTTAACAGGCAGGGGGCTTGAAAAACTGTTTTTT.

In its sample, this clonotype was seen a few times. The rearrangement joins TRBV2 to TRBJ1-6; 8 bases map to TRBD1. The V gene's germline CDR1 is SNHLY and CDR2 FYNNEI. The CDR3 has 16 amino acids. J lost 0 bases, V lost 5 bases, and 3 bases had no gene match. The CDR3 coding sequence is TGTGCCAGCAGTAGGACAGGGAGCTCCTATAATTCACCCCTCCACTTT. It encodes CASSRTGSSYNSPLHF. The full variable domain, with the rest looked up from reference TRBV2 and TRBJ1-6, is EPEVTQTPSHQVTQMGQEVILRCVPISNHLYFYWYRQILGQKVEFLVSFYNNEISEKSEIFDDQFSVERPDGSNFTLKIRSTKLEDSAMYFCASSRTGSSYNSPLHFGNGTRLTVT.

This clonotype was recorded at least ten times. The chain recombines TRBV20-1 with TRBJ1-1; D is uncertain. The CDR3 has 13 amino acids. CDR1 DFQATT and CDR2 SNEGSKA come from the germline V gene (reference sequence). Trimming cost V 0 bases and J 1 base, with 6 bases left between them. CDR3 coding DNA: TGCAGTGCTAGAGACAGAAGGAACACTGAAGCTTTCTTT. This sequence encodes CSARDRRNTEAFF.

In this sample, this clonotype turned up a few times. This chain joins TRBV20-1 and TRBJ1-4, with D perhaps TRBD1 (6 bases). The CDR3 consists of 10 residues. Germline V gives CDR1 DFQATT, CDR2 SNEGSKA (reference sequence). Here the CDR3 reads CGGWSEKLFF. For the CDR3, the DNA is TGCGGGGGCTGGAGTGAAAAACTGTTTTTT.

The CDR3 DNA follows: TGCGCCAGCAGCCGGTGGCTAGCGGGAGTAACCAGAAATGAGCAGTTCTTC. As protein: CASSRWLAGVTRNEQFF. The V call is TRBV5-1, the J call TRBJ2-1; 10 bases line up with TRBD2. CDR3 size: 17 residues. Germline CDR1 is SGHRS and CDR2 is YFSETQ. V dropped 4 bases and J dropped 7; count of bases not matched to a gene: 14.

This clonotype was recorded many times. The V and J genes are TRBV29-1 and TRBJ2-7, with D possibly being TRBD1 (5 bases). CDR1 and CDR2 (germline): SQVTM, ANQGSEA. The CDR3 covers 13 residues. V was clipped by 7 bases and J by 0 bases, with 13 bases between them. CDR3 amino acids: CSGQGRGSYEQYF. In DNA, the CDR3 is TGCAGCGGGCAGGGTCGAGGCTCCTACGAGCAGTACTTC.

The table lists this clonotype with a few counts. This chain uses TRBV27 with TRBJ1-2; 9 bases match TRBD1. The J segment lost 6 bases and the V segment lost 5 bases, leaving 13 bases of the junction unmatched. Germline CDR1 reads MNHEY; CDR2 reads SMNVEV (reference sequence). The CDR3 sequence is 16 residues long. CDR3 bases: TGTGCCAGCAGTCGCATTGGACAGGGGATATATCATGGCTACACCTTC. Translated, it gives CASSRIGQGIYHGYTF.

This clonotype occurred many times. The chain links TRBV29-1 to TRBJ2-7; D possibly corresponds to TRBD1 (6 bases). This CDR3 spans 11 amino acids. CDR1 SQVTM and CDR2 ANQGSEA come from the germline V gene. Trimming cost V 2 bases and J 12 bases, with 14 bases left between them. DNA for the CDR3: TGCAGCGTTGAAACCCCAAGGGGGAGGTACTTC. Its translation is CSVETPRGRYF.

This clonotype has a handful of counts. CDR3 protein: CASSLRQGDLFF. The CDR3 DNA sequence: TGTGCCAGCAGCCTCCGACAGGGTGATCTGTTTTTT. The chain links TRBV7-9 to TRBJ2-2, with TRBD1 matching 7 bases. With V trimmed by 5 bases and J by 14 bases, 8 bases remained unmatched. From germline, CDR1 is SEHNR and CDR2 FQNEAQ (reference sequence). The CDR3 has 12 residues.

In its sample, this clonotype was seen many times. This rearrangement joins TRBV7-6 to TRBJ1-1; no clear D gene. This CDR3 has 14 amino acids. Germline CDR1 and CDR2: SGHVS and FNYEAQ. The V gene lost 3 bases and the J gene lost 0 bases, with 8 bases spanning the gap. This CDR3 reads CASSFSEMNTEAFF. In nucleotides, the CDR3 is TGTGCCAGCAGCTTTTCAGAGATGAACACTGAAGCTTTCTTT.

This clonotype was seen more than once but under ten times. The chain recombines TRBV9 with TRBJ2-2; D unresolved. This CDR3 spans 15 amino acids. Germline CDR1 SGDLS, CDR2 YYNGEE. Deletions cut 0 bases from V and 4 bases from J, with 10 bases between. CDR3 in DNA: TGTGCCAGCAGCGTAGAATTAACCGGCACCGGGGAGCTGTTTTTT. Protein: CASSVELTGTGELFF.